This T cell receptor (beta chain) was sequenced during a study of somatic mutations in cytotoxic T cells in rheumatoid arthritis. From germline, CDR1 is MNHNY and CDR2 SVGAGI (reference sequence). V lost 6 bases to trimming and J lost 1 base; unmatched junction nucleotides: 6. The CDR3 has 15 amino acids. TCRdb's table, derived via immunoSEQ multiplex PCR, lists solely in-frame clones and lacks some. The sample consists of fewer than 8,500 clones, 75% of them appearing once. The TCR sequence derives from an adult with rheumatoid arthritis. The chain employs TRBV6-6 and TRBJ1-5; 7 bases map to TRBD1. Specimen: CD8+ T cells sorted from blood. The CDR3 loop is CASRDREGSNQPQHF. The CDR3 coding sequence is TGTGCCAGCAGAGACAGGGAGGGAAGCAATCAGCCCCAGCATTTT.